These 4 T cell receptor beta chains were sequenced from one sample in a study of CD8+ T cells in alopecia areata. Isolated RNA was reverse transcribed into cDNA used as the sequencing template. Profiling relied on immunoSEQ multiplex PCR, and the TCRdb table lists in-frame clones only, not all of them. The table includes about 210,000 clones, under 60% detected once. Treatment in this sample: oral pan-JAK inhibitor, 5-10 mg twice daily. This material consisted of CD4+ T cells sorted from blood, taken at week 4, from a patient treated with tofacitinib. All receptors come from a human donor with alopecia areata.

This clone came up a few times. Written as DNA, the CDR3 is TGTGCCAGTAGTAATGGACAGTTCTATGGCTACACCTTC. Its translation: CASSNGQFYGYTF. The chain recombines TRBV19 with TRBJ1-2; perhaps TRBD1 as D (6 bases). Looked up from germline, CDR1 is LNHDA and CDR2 is SQIVND (reference sequence). Between the trimmed V and J ends, which lost 4 bases and 4 bases, there was a span of 10 bases. The CDR3 length is 13 residues. Complete variable domain (other parts from reference TRBV19 and TRBJ1-2): DGGITQSPKYLFRKEGQNVTLSCEQNLNHDAMYWYRQDPGQGLRLIYYSQIVNDFQKGDIAEGYSVSREKKESFPLTVTSAQKNPTAFYLCASSNGQFYGYTFGSGTRLTVV.

The V call is TRBV29-1, the J call TRBJ1-2; D is ambiguous. The V and J ends lost 6 bases and 0 bases respectively, with 11 bases between them. The length of the CDR3 is 13 residues. Germline V gene sequence: CDR1 SQVTM, CDR2 ANQGSEA. CDR3 loop: CSVGGRANYGYTF. The CDR3 coding sequence is TGCAGCGTGGGAGGGCGGGCTAACTATGGCTACACCTTC.

This clone was counted between two and nine times. This chain joins TRBV18 and TRBJ1-4; maybe TRBD1 (6 bases). CDR3 length equals 16 residues. The V gene's germline CDR1 is KGHSH and CDR2 LQKENI. V lost 5 bases and J 5 bases, leaving 18 bases between the germline ends. In DNA, the CDR3 is TGTGCCAGCTCAACTGACAGGTCCCCGGGAAATGAAAAACTGTTTTTT. Protein: CASSTDRSPGNEKLFF.

J is TRBJ2-5 and V is TRBV7-8, with unresolved D. Germline CDR1 is SGHVS and CDR2 is FQNEAQ. Trimming cost V 3 bases and J 2 bases, with 13 bases left between them. The CDR3 runs to 15 residues. In DNA, the CDR3 is TGTGCCAGCAGCTTGACCCGGTCAGCGCAAGAGACCCAGTACTTC. Protein sequence: CASSLTRSAQETQYF.